This T cell receptor beta chain originates from a study of blood T cell repertoires in COVID-19. Overall study: COVID-19 samples collected from the United States, Italy and Spain covered acute and convalescent phases.

The CDR3 is 14 amino acids. Germline CDR1 and CDR2: KGHSH and LQKENI. The germline V and J ends were trimmed by 2 bases and 2 bases, with 9 bases remaining between them. Sequencing was performed with immunoSEQ multiplex PCR; in TCRdb, only in-frame clones are kept and a portion is missing. The repertoire holds almost 250,000 clones, with 75% to 90% as singletons. The chain couples TRBV18 to TRBJ1-1; no definite D call. The sequenced sample was PBMCs or T cells enriched from blood (not recorded which). The TCR originated in a woman in her 30s who had recovered from COVID-19. The CDR3 DNA sequence: TGTGCCAGCTCACCAGCGGGAAGAAACACTGAAGCTTTCTTT. Protein product: CASSPAGRNTEAFF.